This T cell receptor (beta chain) was documented in a study of blood T cell repertoires in COVID-19. Overall study context: Samples came from the United States, Italy and Spain, spanning acute and convalescent COVID-19.

Germline V gene data show CDR1 as MRHNA and CDR2 as SNTAGT. The CDR3 extends over 16 amino acids. J gave up 6 bases and V 6 bases, and 12 bases lay outside the gene matches. Authors' data handling: Amplification of reference gene primers provided the estimated nucleated cell counts. Clones were read by immunoSEQ multiplex PCR, and TCRdb kept only the in-frame ones, dropping some. V and J calls and clone size come straight from that table; D and trimming were deduced from the DNA. The sample yields 280,000 or so clones, approximately 91% seen once. The rearrangement joins TRBV6-4 to TRBJ2-1; 9 bases line up with TRBD2. The specimen was peripheral blood. This clonotype was sampled from a man aged 18 to 29 with active or convalescent COVID-19. CDR3 residues: CASSPTGGGGANEQFF. The DNA of the CDR3 is TGTGCCAGCAGCCCGACCGGGGGCGGGGGGGCCAATGAGCAGTTCTTC.